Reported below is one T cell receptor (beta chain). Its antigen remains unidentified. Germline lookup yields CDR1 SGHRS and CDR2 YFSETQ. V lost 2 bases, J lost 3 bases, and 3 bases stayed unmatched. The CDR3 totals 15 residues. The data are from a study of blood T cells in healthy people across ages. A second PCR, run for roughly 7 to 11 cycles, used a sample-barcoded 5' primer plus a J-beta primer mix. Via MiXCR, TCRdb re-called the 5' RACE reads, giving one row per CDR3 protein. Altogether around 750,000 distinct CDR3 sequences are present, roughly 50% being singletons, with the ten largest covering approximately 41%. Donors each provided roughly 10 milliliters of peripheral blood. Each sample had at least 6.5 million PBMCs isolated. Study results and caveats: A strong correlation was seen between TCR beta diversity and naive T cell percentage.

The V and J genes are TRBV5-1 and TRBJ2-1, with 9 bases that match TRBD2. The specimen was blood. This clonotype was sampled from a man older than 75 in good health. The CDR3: CASSFATSGYNEQFF. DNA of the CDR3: TGCGCCAGCAGCTTTGCGACTAGCGGCTACAATGAGCAGTTCTTC.